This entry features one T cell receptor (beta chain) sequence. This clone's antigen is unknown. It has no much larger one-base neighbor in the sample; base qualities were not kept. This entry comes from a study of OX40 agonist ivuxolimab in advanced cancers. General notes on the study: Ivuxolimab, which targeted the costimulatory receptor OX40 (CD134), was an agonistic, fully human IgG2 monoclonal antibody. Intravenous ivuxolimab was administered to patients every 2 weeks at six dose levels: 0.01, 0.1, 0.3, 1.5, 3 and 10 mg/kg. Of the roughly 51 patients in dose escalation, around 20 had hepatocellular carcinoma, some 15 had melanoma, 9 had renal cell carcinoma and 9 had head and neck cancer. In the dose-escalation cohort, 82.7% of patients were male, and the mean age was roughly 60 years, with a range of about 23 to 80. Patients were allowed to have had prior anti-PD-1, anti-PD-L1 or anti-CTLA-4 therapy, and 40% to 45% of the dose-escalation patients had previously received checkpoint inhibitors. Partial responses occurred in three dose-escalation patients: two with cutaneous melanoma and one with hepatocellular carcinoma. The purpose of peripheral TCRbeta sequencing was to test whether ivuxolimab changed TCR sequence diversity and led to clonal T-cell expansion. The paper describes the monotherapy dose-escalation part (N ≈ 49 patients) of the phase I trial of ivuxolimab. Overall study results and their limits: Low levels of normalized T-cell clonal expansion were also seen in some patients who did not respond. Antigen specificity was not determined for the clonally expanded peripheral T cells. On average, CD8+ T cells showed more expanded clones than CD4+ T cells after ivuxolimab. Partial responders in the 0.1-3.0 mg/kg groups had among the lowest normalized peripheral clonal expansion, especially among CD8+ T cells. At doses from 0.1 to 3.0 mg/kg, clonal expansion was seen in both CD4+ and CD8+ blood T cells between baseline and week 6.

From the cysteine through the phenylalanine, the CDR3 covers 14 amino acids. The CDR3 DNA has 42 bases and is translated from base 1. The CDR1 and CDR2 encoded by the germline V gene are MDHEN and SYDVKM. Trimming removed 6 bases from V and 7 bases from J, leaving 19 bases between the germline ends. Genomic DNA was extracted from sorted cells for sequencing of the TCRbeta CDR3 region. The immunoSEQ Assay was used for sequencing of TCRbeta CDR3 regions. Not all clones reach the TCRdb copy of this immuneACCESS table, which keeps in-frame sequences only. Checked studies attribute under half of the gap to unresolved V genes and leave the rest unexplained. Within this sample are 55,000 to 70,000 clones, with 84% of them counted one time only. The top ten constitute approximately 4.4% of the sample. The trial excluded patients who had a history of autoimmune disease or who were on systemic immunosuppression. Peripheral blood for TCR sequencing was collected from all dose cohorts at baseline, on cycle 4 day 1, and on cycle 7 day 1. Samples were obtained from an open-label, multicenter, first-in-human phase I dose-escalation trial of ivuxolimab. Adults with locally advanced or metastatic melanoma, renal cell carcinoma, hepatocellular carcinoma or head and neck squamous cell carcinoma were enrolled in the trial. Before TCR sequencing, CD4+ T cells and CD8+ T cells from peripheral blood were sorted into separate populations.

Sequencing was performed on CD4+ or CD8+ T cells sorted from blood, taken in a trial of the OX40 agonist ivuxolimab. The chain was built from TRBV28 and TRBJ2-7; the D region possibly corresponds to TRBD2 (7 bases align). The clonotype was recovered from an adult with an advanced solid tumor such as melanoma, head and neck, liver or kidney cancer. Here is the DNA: TGTGCCAGCAGCCCGGGGGGCGCCCAATTAGAGCAGTACTTC. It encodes CASSPGGAQLEQYF.